The present T cell receptor (beta chain) was sequenced within a study of T cell responses to AZD1222 COVID-19 vaccine. Whole-study findings and limits: Recipients of two AZD1222 doses showed rising Spike-specific TCR breadth and depth.

Libraries were prepared by immunoSEQ multiplex PCR; TCRdb keeps only in-frame clonotypes and omits some of them. The data show more than 140,000 clones, 88% seen once. About this clone itself: Its antigen is still unknown.

The CDR3 runs 13 residues. V gave up 5 bases and J gave up 8 bases; unmatched junction bases: 4. The germline CDR1 and CDR2 sequences are LNHDA and SQIVND (reference sequence). The chain employs TRBV19 and TRBJ1-4; 8 positions match TRBD1. The sequencing here drew on peripheral blood, taken on day 0 of AZD1222 vaccination. The TCR originated in an adult in good health. Here the CDR3 DNA reads TGTGCCAGTAGTGGACAGGGAATCGAAAAACTGTTTTTT. Translation: CASSGQGIEKLFF.